This TCR beta chain came from a study of blood T cell repertoires in COVID-19. Assay used: immunoSEQ multiplex PCR; TCRdb lists only in-frame clones, some missing. The data contain 250,000 to 300,000 clones, 75% to 90% of them seen just once; the ten biggest clones take up just under 6.5%. The CDR3 runs 15 residues. The germline V gene encodes CDR1 MNHEY and CDR2 SMNVEV (reference sequence). V dropped 1 base and J dropped 5 bases, with 14 bases sitting between them. Sequencing was performed on peripheral blood. The genes are TRBV27 and TRBJ2-5; the D gene is possibly TRBD2 (6 bases). The sequence derives from a woman aged 45-65 years with COVID-19, enrolled during active disease. DNA of the CDR3: TGTGCCAGCAGTTTATTCGGAAATCGGGGGGAGACCCAGTACTTC. This encodes CASSLFGNRGETQYF.